This is a list of T cell receptor beta chains from one sample in a study of graft-versus-host responses after intestinal transplantation. The protocol was immunoSEQ multiplex PCR, while the TCRdb copy is restricted to in-frame clones and leaves out a portion. Of approximately 120,000 clones listed, around nine tenths are singletons. For these receptors, no antigen is known. The sequenced sample was unstimulated CD4+ T cells sorted from spleen or lymph node cells, obtained before intestinal transplant. Receptors originate from a human donor who received an intestinal transplant. CDR3s include the opening cysteine and the closing phenylalanine or tryptophan. Fields, in order: clone size, V gene, J gene, D gene, CDR3 DNA, CDR3 protein. D genes are given only for firm matches. The size entry is marked missing in some rows and otherwise reads once, few, many or a size class.

-	TRBV5-1	TRBJ1-2	-	TGCGCCAGCAGCTTGGCCGGTCAGGCCCGATACTACACCTTC	CASSLAGQARYYTF
few	TRBV5-4	TRBJ2-2	TRBD1	TGTGCCAGCAGCTTGGGGTCACAGGGGACCACCGGGGAGCTGTTTTTT	CASSLGSQGTTGELFF
once	TRBV11-2	TRBJ2-5	-	TGTGCCAGCACCATCAGAGAAGAGACCCAGTACTTC	CASTIREETQYF
-	TRBV5-1	TRBJ1-2	-	TGCGCCAGCAGCTTGGTTCCCAGGGCGGGAACATCTTCTAACTATGGCTACACCTTC	CASSLVPRAGTSSNYGYTF
once	TRBV18	TRBJ2-3	-	TGTGCCAGCTCACCAAGGTGGGCAGGTGAGACAGATACGCAGTATTTT	CASSPRWAGETDTQYF
-	TRBV16	TRBJ2-2	-	TGTGCCAGCAGCCAATCTGTGCCCCTGAACACCGGGGAGCTGTTTTTT	CASSQSVPLNTGELFF
-	TRBV10-3	TRBJ2-2	-	TGTGCCATCAGTGACCCACTGGGCGGGGAGCTGTTTTTT	CAISDPLGGELFF
-	TRBV21-1	TRBJ2-3	-	TGTGCCAGCAGCCCGGAGGTGCTACTTAATCACACAGATACGCAGTATTTT	CASSPEVLLNHTDTQYF
-	TRBV4-2	TRBJ1-3	-	TGTGCCAGCAGCCAAGAGTGGGGGCACACCATATATTTT	CASSQEWGHTIYF
once	TRBV9	TRBJ1-4	-	TGTGCCAGCAGCGGACAGTCAACTAATGAAAAACTGTTTTTT	CASSGQSTNEKLFF
-	TRBV2	TRBJ2-3	-	TGTGCCAGCACTTTCGCTTCCACAGATACGCAGTATTTT	CASTFASTDTQYF
once	TRBV2	TRBJ1-2	TRBD1	TGTGCCAGTAAACAGGGGTATGGCTACACCTTC	CASKQGYGYTF
-	TRBV19	TRBJ1-5	-	TGTGCCAGTAGTATAAAGGGAGTCAGGGACGGGATCGGTCAGCCCCAGCATTTT	CASSIKGVRDGIGQPQHF
-	TRBV7-9	TRBJ1-2	-	TGTGCCAGCAGCTTAGGTAGGGGGGGAAGAGATGGCTACACCTTC	CASSLGRGGRDGYTF